The clone carrying this T cell receptor beta chain was seen a few times. Its matching antigen is unknown. This sample is drawn from a study of T-cell reconstitution after alpha-beta-depleted transplantation in children. Findings and caveats of the study: Some patients' high day-60 TCRbeta diversity was attributed to recipient cells surviving conditioning. A year had passed since transplant, and T-cell counts and diversity by then came mostly from newly produced T cells. At around two months after transplant, the alpha-beta T cells were reportedly derived from several hundred expanded clones that came from non-depleted graft cells.

Germline-derived CDR1 and CDR2 are SQVTM and ANQGSEA. This CDR3 is 14 amino acids long. The V end was cut by 6 bases, the J end by 1 base, with 15 bases between. Unique molecular identifiers tagged the TCRbeta library. TCRdb re-derived calls from the PCR reads in MiXCR, one entry per CDR3 protein. The table lists about 260,000 distinct CDR3 sequences, 11% of them singletons. The source is a male patient under 10 years old who had a stem cell transplant for chronic granulomatous disease, so the T cells may come from the graft donor. The sequenced sample was peripheral blood, obtained 180 days after TCRalphabeta/CD19-depleted stem cell transplant. V is TRBV29-1 and J is TRBJ1-1; D unclear. As DNA, the CDR3 is TGCAGCGTCGTAACCGGGATTCCGAACACTGAAGCTTTCTTT. Protein sequence: CSVVTGIPNTEAFF.